These 9 T cell receptor beta chains came from one sample sequenced in a study of T-cell reconstitution after alpha-beta-depleted transplantation in children. The TCRbeta library was prepared with unique molecular identifiers. TCRdb used MiXCR to reprocess the PCR reads, holding one entry per CDR3 protein. The data contain about 360,000 distinct CDR3 sequences, about an eighth of them singletons. The source was PBMCs, collected from the stem cell graft. These receptors all stem from a human donor who donated a stem cell graft to a child with Fanconi anemia.

J is TRBJ2-1 and V is TRBV29-1; 7 bases line up with TRBD2. Germline V gene data show CDR1 as SQVTM and CDR2 as ANQGSEA. The CDR3 spans 15 residues. J lost 3 bases, V lost 6 bases, and 11 bases had no gene match. The CDR3 sequence: CSVFGGENNYNEQFF. The CDR3 region has the DNA TGCAGCGTCTTTGGGGGGGAAAATAACTACAATGAGCAGTTCTTC.

The rearrangement uses TRBV27 and TRBJ2-3; D might be TRBD1 (6 bases). V dropped 5 bases and J dropped 4 bases, with 22 bases sitting between them. Germline CDR1 reads MNHEY; CDR2 reads SMNVEV (reference sequence). The CDR3 loop spans 17 amino acids. CDR3 nucleotides: TGTGCCAGCAGTCCAGGGGCCGTCCCCGACCTATCAGATACGCAGTATTTT. Translated, it gives CASSPGAVPDLSDTQYF.

This clonotype was seen a few times. The chain uses TRBV2 and TRBJ2-3, with no clear D. CDR1 SNHLY and CDR2 FYNNEI come from the germline V gene. This CDR3 comprises 15 residues. Trimming took off 10 bases at V and 4 bases at J, with 21 bases between the two ends. In nucleotides, the CDR3 is TGTGCCACCATCCCTCGGCGGCGCGGCGCAGATACGCAGTATTTT. This gives the protein CATIPRRRGADTQYF.

Only a few counts were recorded for this clonotype. The chain carries TRBV12-3 or TRBV12-4 and TRBJ1-5, with D perhaps matching TRBD1 (5 bases). Trimming took off 3 bases at V and 8 bases at J, with 14 bases between the two ends. CDR3 size: 14 residues. In nucleotides, the CDR3 is TGTGCCAGCAGTTTGCGGGGTCAGGGAGAGCCCCAGCATTTT. Translating it yields CASSLRGQGEPQHF.

This clonotype was detected only a few times. This rearrangement joins TRBV11-2 to TRBJ2-1; TRBD1 or TRBD2 may be the D gene (5 bases each). The CDR3 covers 14 residues. Deletions cut 4 bases from V and 9 bases from J, with 16 bases between. Germline loops: CDR1 SGHAT, CDR2 FQNNGV. CDR3 coding DNA: TGTGCCAGCAGCTCGATTTCCGGGACCAGTGAGCAGTTCTTC. Its translation: CASSSISGTSEQFF.

This clonotype was found a few times. This chain joins TRBV20-1 and TRBJ2-2, with D uncertain. Trimming shortened V by 4 bases and J by 5 bases, and 11 bases separated the two germline ends. Germline CDR1 and CDR2: DFQATT and SNEGSKA (reference sequence). The CDR3 contains 13 residues. Here the CDR3 DNA reads TGCAGTGCTAAACAAAGCGAGACCGGGGAGCTGTTTTTT. As protein: CSAKQSETGELFF.

The chain combines TRBV9 with TRBJ1-3, with a weak D call TRBD1 (6 bases). V was cut by 3 bases and J by 3 bases, with 13 bases left in between. Germline V gene lookup returns CDR1 SGDLS and CDR2 YYNGEE. The length of the CDR3 is 15 residues. The CDR3 DNA is TGTGCCAGCAGCGCGACCCTGACAGGTGGAAACACCATATATTTT. Its translation is CASSATLTGGNTIYF.

This clonotype was observed many times. The V gene is TRBV7-2, the J gene TRBJ2-7; the D call may be TRBD1 or TRBD2 (7 bases each). Trimming left V 4 bases short and J 0 bases short, with 16 bases between. Germline CDR1 and CDR2: SGHTA and FQGNSA. The length of the CDR3 is 16 residues. The chain's CDR3 is CASSSLGGDSSYEQYF. Written as DNA, the CDR3 is TGTGCCAGCAGCTCCCTTGGGGGGGACAGCTCCTACGAGCAGTACTTC.

The chain joins TRBV5-1 to TRBJ2-3, with D perhaps matching TRBD1 (9 bases). The germline V gene has CDR1 SGHRS and CDR2 YFSETQ. This CDR3 contains 16 residues. With 4 bases removed from V and 3 bases from J, the gap between germline ends came to 18 bases. Here the CDR3 reads CASSLVAGQGTDTQYF. The CDR3 nucleotides read TGCGCCAGCAGCCTCGTAGCGGGACAGGGTACAGATACGCAGTATTTT. The variable domain in full, completed from reference TRBV5-1 and TRBJ2-3, reads KAGVTQTPRYLIKTRGQQVTLSCSPISGHRSVSWYQQTPGQGLQFLFEYFSETQRNKGNFPGRFSGRQFSNSRSEMNVSTLELGDSALYLCASSLVAGQGTDTQYFGPGTRLTVL.